This T cell receptor (beta chain) appears in the sequencing data of a study of shared clonotypes between healthy human individuals. Study-wide context: Researchers assigned three CD4 naive, three CD4 memory, two CD8 naive and one CD8 memory plate to each donor. Overall study results and limits: Represented diversity, genetic and exposure-history alike, was limited by few donors. Naive subsets tended to show greater estimated richness than memory subsets.

Profiling relied on immunoSEQ multiplex PCR, and the TCRdb table lists in-frame clones only, not all of them. The table includes 2,500,000 or so clones, around 90% detected once. To note about this clone: The antigen is not known.

Looked up from germline, CDR1 is SGHRS and CDR2 is YFSETQ. V was clipped by 4 bases and J by 2 bases, with 13 bases between them. The CDR3 extends over 14 amino acids. The material sequenced was naive CD4+ T cells sorted from blood. Subset indicated: CD45RA+ positively selected. The clonotype originates from a man aged 18 to 29 in good health. The rearrangement joins TRBV5-1 to TRBJ2-7; the D gene is possibly TRBD1 (5 bases). The chain's CDR3 is CASSKDSIPYEQYF. The DNA for the CDR3 is TGCGCCAGCAGCAAAGACAGTATCCCCTACGAGCAGTACTTC.